The 7 T cell receptor beta chains in this list originate from one sample, sequenced in a study of T cells after yellow fever vaccination. TCRdb independently ran MiXCR on the 5' RACE reads; one entry per CDR3 protein. This sample has about 330,000 distinct CDR3 sequences; roughly 6.8% occur once, and the top ten carry around 17%. The sequences come from PBMCs, collected roughly 46 days after the first yellow fever vaccination. These receptors were obtained from a man aged 18 to 30 who received the YFV17D yellow fever vaccine.

This rearrangement joins TRBV6-4 to TRBJ2-1, with TRBD2 matching 9 bases. This CDR3 region has 16 residues. The germline V gene encodes CDR1 MRHNA and CDR2 SNTAGT. V lost 0 bases to trimming and J lost 7 bases; unmatched junction nucleotides: 7. CDR3 nucleotide sequence: TGTGCCAGCAGTGACTCAGCGGGGGGCCTCGGTAATGAGCAGTTCTTC. It encodes CASSDSAGGLGNEQFF.

This sequence joins TRBV30 and TRBJ1-5; D is perhaps TRBD1 (6 bases). CDR1 is GTSNPN and CDR2 is SVGIG in the germline V gene (reference sequence). The V end lost 6 bases, the J end lost 0 bases, and 12 bases lay between the germline ends. The CDR3 extends over 14 amino acids. CDR3 nucleotides: TGTGCCTGTCAATCAGGGGATAGCAATCAGCCCCAGCATTTT. Amino acid sequence: CACQSGDSNQPQHF.

Many counts were recorded for this clonotype. The chain couples TRBV9 to TRBJ1-1; D not resolved. The CDR3 runs 13 residues. V was trimmed by 4 bases and J by 3 bases, leaving 10 bases between them. CDR1 and CDR2 (germline): SGDLS, YYNGEE. In DNA form, the CDR3 reads TGTGCCAGCAGCCCTCTATGGTACACTGAAGCTTTCTTT. It codes for CASSPLWYTEAFF.

The genes are TRBV14 and TRBJ2-1; D might be TRBD1 (6 bases). Germline lookup yields CDR1 SGHDN and CDR2 FVKESK. V was clipped by 2 bases and J by 8 bases, with 16 bases between them. The length of the CDR3 is 15 residues. CDR3 nucleotides: TGTGCCAGCAGCCAATCATGGTCAGGGGCGGATGAGCAGTTCTTC. Translated: CASSQSWSGADEQFF.

This clonotype was found many times. CDR3 amino acids: CASSLEQNTGELFF. In DNA form, the CDR3 reads TGTGCCAGCAGCTTGGAACAGAACACCGGGGAGCTGTTTTTT. This chain joins TRBV5-5 and TRBJ2-2; the D is unclear. The length of the CDR3 is 14 residues. CDR1 and CDR2 from the germline V gene are SGHKS and YYEKEE (reference sequence). V was trimmed by 0 bases and J by 1 base, leaving 4 bases between them.

The rearrangement links TRBV7-8 to TRBJ1-2; 7 nucleotides match TRBD1. V dropped 1 base and J dropped 8; count of bases not matched to a gene: 1. The V gene's germline CDR1 is SGHVS and CDR2 FQNEAQ. This CDR3 comprises 12 residues. The CDR3 coding sequence is TGTGCCAGCAGCTTAGTGACAGGGGGCTACACCTTC. Protein product: CASSLVTGGYTF.

V gene TRBV5-8 combines with J gene TRBJ2-1, with 11 bases matching TRBD2. Germline V gives CDR1 SGHTS, CDR2 YDEGEE. The CDR3 runs to 17 residues. V shed 0 bases, J shed 4 bases, and the junction held 6 bases outside the gene matches. The CDR3 is CASSLVPGTSGYNEQFF. Here the CDR3 DNA reads TGTGCCAGCAGCTTGGTCCCCGGGACTAGCGGATACAATGAGCAGTTCTTC.